A single sample is the source of the 30 T cell receptor beta chains below, sequenced in a study of technical replicates of blood from several donors. TCRdb's table, derived via immunoSEQ multiplex PCR, lists solely in-frame clones and lacks some. The sample lists about 56,000 clones; around 95% were seen once. Sequencing was carried out using PBMCs. These receptors were obtained from a human donor in good health. Some clones in this sample may be carry-over from other donors' samples.

J is TRBJ2-7 and V is TRBV11-2, with TRBD1 identical over 10 bases. The CDR3 spans 15 residues. V was clipped by 4 bases and J by 2 bases; unmatched bases: 5. Germline lookup yields CDR1 SGHAT and CDR2 FQNNGV. CDR3 in amino acids: CASSSPGTGAYEQYF. In DNA, the CDR3 is TGTGCCAGCAGCTCCCCCGGGACAGGGGCCTACGAGCAGTACTTC.

This clone was recorded only once. The chain combines TRBV7-2 with TRBJ1-2; 7 bases fit TRBD1. Germline lookup yields CDR1 SGHTA and CDR2 FQGNSA. The CDR3 has 13 amino acids. Trimming took 3 bases from V and 8 from J; bases not matched to a gene: 6. DNA of the CDR3: TGTGCCAGCAGCTTCAGGACAGGAGACGGCTACACCTTC. Residues: CASSFRTGDGYTF.

The chain links TRBV5-1 to TRBJ2-2; 8 nucleotides line up with TRBD1. Trimming cost V 3 bases and J 2 bases; bases outside gene matches: 6. The CDR3 totals 16 residues. Germline V lookup: CDR1 SGHRS, CDR2 YFSETQ. DNA of the CDR3: TGCGCCAGCAGCTGGGGGGACAGGACCAACACCGGGGAGCTGTTTTTT. Residues: CASSWGDRTNTGELFF.

The genes are TRBV7-2 and TRBJ2-7; tentative D call: TRBD2 (6 bases). Trimming pared 0 bases from V and 5 bases from J, leaving 14 bases between. The CDR3 runs to 15 residues. CDR1 is SGHTA and CDR2 is FQGNSA in the germline V gene. This CDR3 reads CASSLAGGSQNEQYF. CDR3 sequence (DNA): TGTGCCAGCAGCTTAGCTGGGGGGAGTCAGAACGAGCAGTACTTC.

The chain employs TRBV7-8 and TRBJ2-7; perhaps TRBD1 as D (6 bases). V lost 4 bases and J 4 bases, leaving 17 bases between the germline ends. CDR3 length equals 15 residues. Germline values: CDR1 SGHVS, CDR2 FQNEAQ. CDR3 sequence: CASSSGVEGFYEQYF. The CDR3 coding sequence is TGTGCCAGCAGCTCAGGGGTAGAGGGTTTTTACGAGCAGTACTTC.

The rearrangement links TRBV5-4 to TRBJ1-2; D is possibly TRBD1 (6 bases). Germline CDR1 reads SGHNT; CDR2 reads YYREEE (reference sequence). V dropped 4 bases and J dropped 0 bases, with 19 bases sitting between them. CDR3 size: 17 residues. The CDR3 loop reads CASSGGHPNNPNYGYTF. The CDR3, as DNA: TGTGCCAGCAGCGGGGGACATCCAAATAATCCTAACTATGGCTACACCTTC.

The rearrangement links TRBV4-1 to TRBJ1-6, with D unclear. The CDR3 loop spans 12 amino acids. The V and J ends lost 1 base and 10 bases respectively, with 5 bases between them. Looked up from germline, CDR1 is MGHRA and CDR2 is YSYEKL. The CDR3 bases are TGCGCCAGCAGCCAAGTCCAATCACCCCTCCACTTT. Translated, it gives CASSQVQSPLHF.

This chain connects TRBV18 to TRBJ2-5; TRBD2 might be the D (6 bases). The CDR3 is 15 residues long. V was clipped by 6 bases and J by 0 bases, with 14 bases between them. Germline values: CDR1 KGHSH, CDR2 LQKENI. DNA of the CDR3: TGTGCCAGCTCCGAGCTCCGGACTAACCAAGAGACCCAGTACTTC. Translated: CASSELRTNQETQYF.

The rearrangement uses TRBV2 and TRBJ2-5; 8 bases fit TRBD1. Germline lookup yields CDR1 SNHLY and CDR2 FYNNEI. J gave up 2 bases and V 6 bases, and 11 bases lay outside the gene matches. This CDR3 has 16 amino acids. The CDR3 protein is CASSAGTGGAQETQYF. CDR3 sequence (DNA): TGTGCCAGCAGCGCGGGGACAGGAGGAGCGCAAGAGACCCAGTACTTC.

This chain connects TRBV7-8 to TRBJ1-5; 7 nucleotides align to TRBD1. J lost 0 bases, V lost 2 bases, and 1 base had no gene match. Germline V gene sequence: CDR1 SGHVS, CDR2 FQNEAQ. This CDR3 contains 15 residues. The CDR3 coding sequence is TGTGCCAGCAGCTTATGGGACAGTAGCAATCAGCCCCAGCATTTT. It is translated as CASSLWDSSNQPQHF.

The chain links TRBV9 to TRBJ2-3; D might be TRBD1 (6 bases). CDR3 length: 15 residues. CDR1 is SGDLS and CDR2 is YYNGEE in the germline V gene. The ends were cut back, 2 bases at V and 4 bases at J, with 14 bases in the middle. The CDR3 region is CASSVRRDTADTQYF. CDR3 DNA: TGTGCCAGCAGCGTTCGCCGGGACACCGCAGATACGCAGTATTTT.

The J gene is TRBJ2-7, the V gene TRBV20-1; D is undetermined. Deletions cut 3 bases from V and 7 bases from J, with 10 bases between. The CDR3 consists of 11 residues. Germline V lookup: CDR1 DFQATT, CDR2 SNEGSKA (reference sequence). The CDR3: CSASDNREQYF. DNA for the CDR3: TGCAGTGCTAGCGACAACCGGGAGCAGTACTTC.

The rearrangement joins TRBV28 to TRBJ1-2; D not resolved. This CDR3 comprises 13 residues. CDR1 is MDHEN, CDR2 SYDVKM, per germline. V was shortened by 5 bases and J by 2 bases, with 9 bases between the two germline ends. CDR3 residues: CASSEEGNYGYTF. The CDR3 nucleotides are TGTGCCAGCAGTGAGGAGGGAAACTATGGCTACACCTTC.

The chain employs TRBV5-1 and TRBJ2-1; tentative D call: TRBD1 (6 bases). With 0 bases removed from V and 8 bases from J, the gap between germline ends came to 12 bases. CDR3 size: 14 residues. Germline V gene sequence: CDR1 SGHRS, CDR2 YFSETQ. The CDR3 DNA is TGCGCCAGCAGCTTGGGGTTGGGGGCCCATGAGCAGTTCTTC. This gives the protein CASSLGLGAHEQFF.

The V gene is TRBV10-3, the J gene TRBJ2-3, with D unclear. CDR3 size: 15 residues. Germline loops: CDR1 ENHRY, CDR2 SYGVKD. The V gene lost 2 bases and the J gene lost 5 bases, with 14 bases spanning the gap. CDR3 region: CAISEPSRIGDTQYF. CDR3 sequence (DNA): TGTGCCATCAGTGAGCCTAGTCGGATCGGAGATACGCAGTATTTT.

The J gene is TRBJ1-4, the V gene TRBV4-3; 11 bases are a match to TRBD1. This CDR3 contains 15 residues. The germline V gene has CDR1 LGHNA and CDR2 YSLEER. Losses at the gene ends were 3 bases for V and 11 bases for J; bases not matched to a gene: 8. The CDR3 region has the DNA TGCGCCAGCAGCCAGCAAGGGACAGGGGGGACGAAACTGTTTTTT. Translating gives CASSQQGTGGTKLFF.

V is TRBV18 and J is TRBJ2-1; the match to TRBD2 covers 8 bases. The V segment lost 3 bases and the J segment 6 bases; nucleotides outside the gene matches: 4. The CDR3 spans 14 residues. The germline V gene has CDR1 KGHSH and CDR2 LQKENI. CDR3 protein: CASSPGLDRNEQFF. The CDR3 DNA sequence: TGTGCCAGCTCACCGGGACTAGATCGCAATGAGCAGTTCTTC.

This clone is a singleton in its sample. This rearrangement joins TRBV9 to TRBJ1-5; D might be TRBD1 (6 bases). The CDR3 covers 14 residues. The germline V and J ends were trimmed by 1 base and 1 base, with 6 bases remaining between them. CDR1 and CDR2 (germline): SGDLS, YYNGEE. The CDR3 protein is CASSVTGSNQPQHF. For the CDR3, the DNA is TGTGCCAGCAGCGTAACAGGGAGCAATCAGCCCCAGCATTTT. The variable domain in full, completed from reference TRBV9 and TRBJ1-5, reads DSGVTQTPKHLITATGQRVTLRCSPRSGDLSVYWYQQSLDQGLQFLIQYYNGEERAKGNILERFSAQQFPDLHSELNLSSLELGDSALYFCASSVTGSNQPQHFGDGTRLSIL.

The gene calls are TRBV6-1 and TRBJ2-4; maybe TRBD2 (6 bases). Germline V gene lookup returns CDR1 MNHNS and CDR2 SASEGT. CDR3 length equals 12 residues. Trimming removed 8 bases at V and 5 bases at J, with 10 bases between. The CDR3: CASQLAQNIQYF. DNA of the CDR3: TGTGCCAGCCAACTAGCTCAAAACATTCAGTACTTC.

The V gene is TRBV7-2, the J gene TRBJ2-3, with 8 bases fitting TRBD2. Per the germline V gene, CDR1 is SGHTA and CDR2 is FQGNSA. The length of the CDR3 is 15 residues. Trimming cost V 6 bases and J 4 bases; bases outside gene matches: 9. CDR3 coding DNA: TGTGCCAGCAGAGACCACGGGAGGGCGGCAGATACGCAGTATTTT. Translation: CASRDHGRAADTQYF.

The rearrangement uses TRBV7-2 and TRBJ2-2; TRBD1 matches 9 bases. Germline CDR1 and CDR2: SGHTA and FQGNSA. The CDR3 contains 16 residues. V dropped 3 bases and J dropped 4; count of bases not matched to a gene: 6. The CDR3 spells CASSFDLDRGTGELFF. CDR3 DNA sequence: TGTGCCAGCAGCTTTGACTTGGACAGGGGCACCGGGGAGCTGTTTTTT.

CDR3 region: CASTIDGDGYNEQFF. The DNA for the CDR3 is TGCGCCAGCACGATTGACGGAGACGGTTACAATGAGCAGTTCTTC. The rearrangement links TRBV5-1 to TRBJ2-1; D not resolved. The CDR3 consists of 15 residues. The germline V gene encodes CDR1 SGHRS and CDR2 YFSETQ. Trimming left V 6 bases short and J 4 bases short, with 17 bases between. Full variable domain (missing parts from reference TRBV5-1 and TRBJ2-1): KAGVTQTPRYLIKTRGQQVTLSCSPISGHRSVSWYQQTPGQGLQFLFEYFSETQRNKGNFPGRFSGRQFSNSRSEMNVSTLELGDSALYLCASTIDGDGYNEQFFGPGTRLTVL.

This chain joins TRBV5-4 and TRBJ2-3, with 7 bases matching TRBD2. Looked up from germline, CDR1 is SGHNT and CDR2 is YYREEE (reference sequence). The CDR3 consists of 16 residues. V dropped 4 bases and J dropped 3; count of bases not matched to a gene: 11. CDR3 residues: CASSGLGASGTDTQYF. CDR3 in DNA: TGTGCCAGCAGCGGACTCGGGGCTAGCGGAACAGATACGCAGTATTTT.

This clone was recorded only once. V usage is TRBV30 and J usage is TRBJ2-5; 15 nucleotides line up with TRBD2. Germline trimming cut 2 bases from V and 4 bases from J; bases unmatched to any gene: 2. The length of the CDR3 is 15 residues. Per germline, CDR1 GTSNPN and CDR2 SVGIG (reference sequence). The CDR3 DNA sequence: TGTGCCTGGAGTCGGGGACTAGCGGGAGGAGAGACCCAGTACTTC. Protein product: CAWSRGLAGGETQYF.

The chain employs TRBV6-5 and TRBJ2-7; a possible D gene is TRBD2 (6 bases). V gave up 5 bases and J gave up 1 base, with 15 bases separating them. The CDR3 is made up of 15 amino acids. Germline CDR1 and CDR2: MNHEY and SVGAGI. For the CDR3, the DNA is TGTGCCAGCAGTCCTGGCGGGACCCGGTCCTACGAGCAGTACTTC. It yields the protein CASSPGGTRSYEQYF.

V gene TRBV4-3 combines with J gene TRBJ2-4; TRBD2 matches at 13 bases. CDR1 and CDR2 (germline): LGHNA, YSLEER. Trimming at V came to 4 bases and at J to 5 bases, leaving 14 bases not matched to a gene. The CDR3 consists of 19 residues. The CDR3 here is CASSRPATSGRADENIQYF. CDR3 coding DNA: TGCGCCAGCAGCCGACCTGCCACTAGCGGGAGGGCCGATGAAAACATTCAGTACTTC.

V is TRBV18 and J is TRBJ1-1, with unresolved D. The V and J ends lost 0 bases and 0 bases respectively, with 5 bases between them. The CDR3 runs 14 residues. Germline assignment: CDR1 KGHSH and CDR2 LQKENI. The CDR3 protein is CASSPPAVNTEAFF. DNA for the CDR3: TGTGCCAGCTCACCACCAGCTGTGAACACTGAAGCTTTCTTT.

This clone was observed a single time. This chain uses TRBV4-2 with TRBJ2-5; a weak D match, TRBD2 (7 bases). The germline V gene encodes CDR1 LGHNA and CDR2 YNFKEQ. The CDR3 consists of 15 residues. Trimming shortened V by 2 bases and J by 5 bases, and 15 bases separated the two germline ends. The CDR3: CASSQTRGALETQYF. The CDR3 bases are TGTGCCAGCAGCCAAACCCGGGGGGCTCTGGAGACCCAGTACTTC.

The rearrangement joins TRBV9 to TRBJ2-3; the match to TRBD2 covers 7 bases. V shed 3 bases, J shed 0 bases, and the junction held 4 bases outside the gene matches. The CDR3 extends over 15 amino acids. CDR1 is SGDLS, CDR2 YYNGEE, per germline. CDR3 sequence: CASSEAGTSTDTQYF. CDR3 nucleotide sequence: TGTGCCAGCAGCGAAGCGGGAACTAGCACAGATACGCAGTATTTT.

In its sample, this clone was seen a few times. The chain recombines TRBV6-1 with TRBJ2-1, with 13 bases identical to TRBD2. Trimming cost V 7 bases and J 10 bases; bases outside gene matches: 10. CDR1 and CDR2 from the germline V gene are MNHNS and SASEGT. This CDR3 spans 15 amino acids. The CDR3 loop reads CASTSTSGRSGEQFF. The CDR3 DNA reads TGTGCCAGCACTTCGACTAGCGGGAGGTCAGGAGAGCAGTTCTTC.